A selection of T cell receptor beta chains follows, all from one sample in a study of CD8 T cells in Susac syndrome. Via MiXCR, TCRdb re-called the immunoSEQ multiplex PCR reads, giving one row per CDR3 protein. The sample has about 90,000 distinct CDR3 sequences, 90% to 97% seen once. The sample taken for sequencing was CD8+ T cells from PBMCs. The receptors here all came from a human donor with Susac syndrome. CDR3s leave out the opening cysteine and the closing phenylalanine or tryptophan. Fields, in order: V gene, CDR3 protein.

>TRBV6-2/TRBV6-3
ASSYPQSYEQY
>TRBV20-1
SASGTSGGTDTQY
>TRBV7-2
ASSPGGSYNEQF
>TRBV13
ASSSDLEGAYGYT
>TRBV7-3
ASSSPPGKRAYNEQF
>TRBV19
ASTPHANTEAF
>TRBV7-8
ASSSPARGLLQY
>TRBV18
ASSPPGKRKTQY
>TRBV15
ATSRARGADEKLF
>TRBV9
ASKGGTGGEAF
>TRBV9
ASSADGGSTEAF
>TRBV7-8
ASSSEGQAGETQY
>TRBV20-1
SARDAAKIYNEQF
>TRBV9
ASSAKTSVNEQF
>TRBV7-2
ASSQSTSGQHTQY
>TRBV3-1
ASSPRTATNYGYT
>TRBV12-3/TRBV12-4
ASSSSGGRYEQY
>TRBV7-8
ASSLRSLGLYNEQF
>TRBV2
RSTGSTSNYGYT
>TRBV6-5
ASKTGNSPLH
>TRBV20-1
SARDHGTGGKGGYT
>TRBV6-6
ASRGEAYNEQF